This T cell receptor (beta chain) was captured by sequencing in a study of blood T cell repertoires in COVID-19. V gave up 4 bases and J gave up 2 bases, with 12 bases separating them. In germline, CDR1 is SGHDT, CDR2 YYEEEE. The CDR3 totals 15 residues. The table lists this clone with a count of one. Generated by immunoSEQ multiplex PCR, the TCRdb table keeps only in-frame clones and is missing some. The table includes fewer than 80,000 clones, around 89% detected once. This clonotype originated in a human donor in a cohort sampled during active COVID-19. Sequencing input: peripheral blood. The chain links TRBV5-6 to TRBJ2-2; TRBD1 is a possible D gene (6 bases). CDR3 DNA sequence: TGTGCCAGCAGCACGACAGGAGTAAACACCGGGGAGCTGTTTTTT. Its translation is CASSTTGVNTGELFF.